This T cell receptor beta chain stems from a study of blood T cell repertoires in COVID-19. On the study more broadly: The samples span acute and convalescent COVID-19 from the United States, Italy and Spain. Nucleic acid was either cDNA or gDNA, and it came from T cells, B-cell-depleted T cells, or PBMCs.

The germline CDR1 and CDR2 sequences are SQVTM and ANQGSEA. Trimming removed 4 bases at V and 4 bases at J, with 16 bases between. CDR3 length equals 14 residues. Patients from Seattle were sampled longitudinally, starting during active infection. Methods used by the authors: Counts of nucleated cells, estimated from reference gene primer amplification, were obtained. TCRdb's table, derived via immunoSEQ multiplex PCR, lists solely in-frame clones and lacks some. The D gene and trimming were derived from the DNA, and the V and J assignments and clone size from that table. Of around 270,000 clones listed, approximately 84% are singletons.

Sequencing was performed on peripheral blood. This rearrangement joins TRBV29-1 to TRBJ1-1; D gene uncertain. This TCR came from a person aged 70 to 79 with COVID-19, enrolled during active disease. Written as DNA, the CDR3 is TGCAGCGTTGTGGAGGGCCCCCGGGGCACTGAAGCTTTCTTT. Translation: CSVVEGPRGTEAFF.